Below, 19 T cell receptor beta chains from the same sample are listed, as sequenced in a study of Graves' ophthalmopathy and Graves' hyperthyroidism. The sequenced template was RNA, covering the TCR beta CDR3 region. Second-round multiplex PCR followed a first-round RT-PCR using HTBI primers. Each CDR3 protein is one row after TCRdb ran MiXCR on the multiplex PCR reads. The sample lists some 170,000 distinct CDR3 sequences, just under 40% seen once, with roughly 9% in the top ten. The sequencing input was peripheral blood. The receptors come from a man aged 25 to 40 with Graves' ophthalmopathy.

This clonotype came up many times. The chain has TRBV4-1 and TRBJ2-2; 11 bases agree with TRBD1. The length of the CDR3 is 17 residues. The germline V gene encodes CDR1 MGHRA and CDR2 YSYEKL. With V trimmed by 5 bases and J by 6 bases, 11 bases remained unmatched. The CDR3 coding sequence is TGCGCCAGCAGCGAATGGGGCCCGGGACAGGGGGCCGGGGAGCTGTTTTTT. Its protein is CASSEWGPGQGAGELFF.

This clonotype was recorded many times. This chain's CDR3 is CASSFRKNQPQHF. The CDR3 coding sequence is TGTGCCAGCAGTTTTAGGAAGAATCAGCCCCAGCATTTT. The chain employs TRBV12-3 or TRBV12-4 and TRBJ1-5; D uncertain. Trimming stripped 3 bases from V and 4 bases from J, with 7 bases between. CDR3 length: 13 residues.

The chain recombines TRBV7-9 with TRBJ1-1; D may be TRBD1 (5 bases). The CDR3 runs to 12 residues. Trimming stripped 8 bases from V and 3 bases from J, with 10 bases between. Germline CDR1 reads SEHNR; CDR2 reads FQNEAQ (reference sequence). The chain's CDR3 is CASEGRDTEAFF. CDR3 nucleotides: TGTGCCAGCGAGGGGCGAGACACTGAAGCTTTCTTT.

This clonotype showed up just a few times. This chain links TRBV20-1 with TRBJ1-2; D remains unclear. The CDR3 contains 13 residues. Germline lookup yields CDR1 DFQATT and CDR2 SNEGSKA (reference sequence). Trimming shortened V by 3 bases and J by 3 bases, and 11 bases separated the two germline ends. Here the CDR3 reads CSASSSEDYGYTF. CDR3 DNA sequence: TGCAGTGCTAGCTCCTCTGAAGACTATGGCTACACCTTC.

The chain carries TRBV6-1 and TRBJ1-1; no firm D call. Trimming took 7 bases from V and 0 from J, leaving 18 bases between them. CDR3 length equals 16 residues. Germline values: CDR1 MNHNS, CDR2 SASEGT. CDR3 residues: CASTPGGDDMNTEAFF. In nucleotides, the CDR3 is TGTGCCAGCACCCCCGGTGGGGATGACATGAACACTGAAGCTTTCTTT.

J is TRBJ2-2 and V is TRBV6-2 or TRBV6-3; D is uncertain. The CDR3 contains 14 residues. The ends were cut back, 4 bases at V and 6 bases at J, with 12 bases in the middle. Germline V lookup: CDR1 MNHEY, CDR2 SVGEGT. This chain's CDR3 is CASSLAPPAGELFF. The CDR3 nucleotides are TGTGCCAGCAGTTTGGCACCCCCTGCCGGGGAGCTGTTTTTT.

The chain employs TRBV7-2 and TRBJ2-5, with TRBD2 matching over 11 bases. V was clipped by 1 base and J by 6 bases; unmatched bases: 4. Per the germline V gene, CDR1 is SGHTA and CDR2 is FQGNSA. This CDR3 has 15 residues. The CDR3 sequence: CASSLVLAGGQTQYF. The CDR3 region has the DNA TGTGCCAGCAGCTTAGTCCTAGCGGGGGGTCAGACCCAGTACTTC.

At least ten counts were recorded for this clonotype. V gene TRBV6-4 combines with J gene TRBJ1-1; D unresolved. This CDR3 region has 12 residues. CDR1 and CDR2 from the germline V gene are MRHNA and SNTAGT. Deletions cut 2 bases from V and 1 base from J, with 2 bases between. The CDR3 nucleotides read TGTGCCAGCAGTGACAGGAACACTGAAGCTTTCTTT. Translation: CASSDRNTEAFF.

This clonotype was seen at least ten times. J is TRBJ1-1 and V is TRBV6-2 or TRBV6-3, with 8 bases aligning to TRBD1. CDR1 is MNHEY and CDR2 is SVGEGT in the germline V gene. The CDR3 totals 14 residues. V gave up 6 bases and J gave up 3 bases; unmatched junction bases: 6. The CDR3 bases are TGTGCCAGCAGCGGTAGGACAGGGCACACTGAAGCTTTCTTT. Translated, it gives CASSGRTGHTEAFF.

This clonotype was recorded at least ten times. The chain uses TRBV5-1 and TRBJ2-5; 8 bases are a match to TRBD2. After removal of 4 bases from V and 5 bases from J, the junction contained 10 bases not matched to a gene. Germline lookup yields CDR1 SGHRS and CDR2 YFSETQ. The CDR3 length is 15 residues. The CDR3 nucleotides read TGCGCCAGCAGCCCCGGGGGGGGGGATGTCGAGACCCAGTACTTC. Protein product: CASSPGGGDVETQYF.

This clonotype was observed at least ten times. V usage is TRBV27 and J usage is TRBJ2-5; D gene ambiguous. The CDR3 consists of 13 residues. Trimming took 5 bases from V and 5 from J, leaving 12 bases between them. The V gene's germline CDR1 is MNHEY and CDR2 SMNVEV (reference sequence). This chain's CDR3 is CASSRHSLETQYF. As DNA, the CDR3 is TGTGCCAGCAGTCGACACTCCCTGGAGACCCAGTACTTC.

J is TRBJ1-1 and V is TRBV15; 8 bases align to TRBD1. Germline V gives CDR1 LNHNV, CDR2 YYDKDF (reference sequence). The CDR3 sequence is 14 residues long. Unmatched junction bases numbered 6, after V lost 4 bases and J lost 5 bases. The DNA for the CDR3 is TGTGCCACCAGCAAACTTGGACAGGGAACTGAAGCTTTCTTT. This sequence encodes CATSKLGQGTEAFF. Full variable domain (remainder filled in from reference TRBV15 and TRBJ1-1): DAMVIQNPRYQVTQFGKPVTLSCSQTLNHNVMYWYQQKSSQAPKLLFHYYDKDFNNEADTPDNFQSRRPNTSFCFLDIRSPGLGDTAMYLCATSKLGQGTEAFFGQGTRLTVV.

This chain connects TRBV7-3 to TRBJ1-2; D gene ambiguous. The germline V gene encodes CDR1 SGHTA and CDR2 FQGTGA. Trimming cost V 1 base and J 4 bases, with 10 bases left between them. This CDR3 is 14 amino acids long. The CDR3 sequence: CASSLNPGPYGYTF. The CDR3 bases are TGTGCCAGCAGCTTAAATCCAGGCCCCTATGGCTACACCTTC.

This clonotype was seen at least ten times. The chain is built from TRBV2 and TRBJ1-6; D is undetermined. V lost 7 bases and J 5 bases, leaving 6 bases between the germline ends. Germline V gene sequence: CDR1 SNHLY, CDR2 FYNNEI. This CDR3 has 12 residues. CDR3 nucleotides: TGTGCCAGCACGAAGGATAATTCACCCCTCCACTTT. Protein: CASTKDNSPLHF.

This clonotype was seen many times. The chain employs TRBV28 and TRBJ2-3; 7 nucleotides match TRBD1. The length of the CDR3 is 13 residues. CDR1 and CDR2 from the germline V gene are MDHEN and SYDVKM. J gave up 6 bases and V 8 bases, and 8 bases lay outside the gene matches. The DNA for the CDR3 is TGTGCCAGCTTGGACACAGGGGTGGATACGCAGTATTTT. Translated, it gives CASLDTGVDTQYF.

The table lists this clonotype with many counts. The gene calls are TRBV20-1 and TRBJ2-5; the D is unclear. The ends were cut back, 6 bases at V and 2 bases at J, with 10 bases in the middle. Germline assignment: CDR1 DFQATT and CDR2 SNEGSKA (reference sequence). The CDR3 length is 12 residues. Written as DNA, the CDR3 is TGCAGTGCCGCAGGATTTCAAGAGACCCAGTACTTC. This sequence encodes CSAAGFQETQYF.

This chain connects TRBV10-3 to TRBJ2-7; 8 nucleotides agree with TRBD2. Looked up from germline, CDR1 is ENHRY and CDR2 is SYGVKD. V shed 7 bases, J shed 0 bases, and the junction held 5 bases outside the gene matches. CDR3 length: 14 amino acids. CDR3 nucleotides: TGTGCCATCAACGGCGGGGGGAGCTCCTACGAGCAGTACTTC. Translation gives CAINGGGSSYEQYF.

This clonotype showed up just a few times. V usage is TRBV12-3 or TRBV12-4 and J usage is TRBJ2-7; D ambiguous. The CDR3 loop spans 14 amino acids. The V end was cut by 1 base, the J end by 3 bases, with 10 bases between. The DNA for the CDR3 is TGTGCCAGCAGTTTAGGGAGACATGACTACGAGCAGTACTTC. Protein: CASSLGRHDYEQYF.

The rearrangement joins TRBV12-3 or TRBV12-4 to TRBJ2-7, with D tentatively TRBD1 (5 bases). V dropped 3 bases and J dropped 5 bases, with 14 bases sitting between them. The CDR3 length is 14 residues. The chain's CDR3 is CASSLLQGRDEQYF. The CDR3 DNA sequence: TGTGCCAGCAGTTTGCTCCAGGGCCGGGACGAGCAGTACTTC.